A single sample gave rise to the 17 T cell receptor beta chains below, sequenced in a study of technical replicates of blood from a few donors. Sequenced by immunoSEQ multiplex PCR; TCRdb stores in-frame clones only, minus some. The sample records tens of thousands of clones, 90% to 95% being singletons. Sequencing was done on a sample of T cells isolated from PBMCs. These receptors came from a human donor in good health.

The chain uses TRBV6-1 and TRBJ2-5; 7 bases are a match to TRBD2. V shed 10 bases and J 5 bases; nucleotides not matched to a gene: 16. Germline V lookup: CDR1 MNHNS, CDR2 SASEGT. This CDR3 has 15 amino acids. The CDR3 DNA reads TGTGCCACGAAAAGTGGGGGAGGGCGTGTGGAGACCCAGTACTTC. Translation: CATKSGGGRVETQYF.

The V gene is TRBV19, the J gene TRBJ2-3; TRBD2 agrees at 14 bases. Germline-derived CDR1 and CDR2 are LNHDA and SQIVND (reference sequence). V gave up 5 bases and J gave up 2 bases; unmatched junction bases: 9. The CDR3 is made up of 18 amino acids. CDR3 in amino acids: CASSPIKGLAGDTDTQYF. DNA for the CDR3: TGTGCCAGTAGTCCGATAAAGGGACTAGCGGGGGACACAGATACGCAGTATTTT.

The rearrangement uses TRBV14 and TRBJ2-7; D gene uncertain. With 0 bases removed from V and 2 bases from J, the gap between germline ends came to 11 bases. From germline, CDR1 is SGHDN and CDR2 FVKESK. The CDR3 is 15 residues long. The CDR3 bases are TGTGCCAGCAGCCAAGAAAACGGGTTGGCCTACGAGCAGTACTTC. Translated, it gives CASSQENGLAYEQYF.

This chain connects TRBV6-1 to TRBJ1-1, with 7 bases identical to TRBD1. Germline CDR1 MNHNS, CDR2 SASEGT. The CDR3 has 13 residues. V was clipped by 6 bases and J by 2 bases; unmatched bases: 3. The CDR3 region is CASRRGLNTEAFF. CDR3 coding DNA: TGTGCCAGCAGGAGGGGGCTAAACACTGAAGCTTTCTTT.

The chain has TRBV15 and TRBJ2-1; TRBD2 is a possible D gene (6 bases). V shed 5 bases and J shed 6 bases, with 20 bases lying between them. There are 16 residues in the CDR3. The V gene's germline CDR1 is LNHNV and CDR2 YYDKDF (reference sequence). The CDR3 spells CATSGPAGAGGNEQFF. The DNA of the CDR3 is TGTGCCACCAGCGGGCCAGCCGGGGCCGGGGGCAATGAGCAGTTCTTC.

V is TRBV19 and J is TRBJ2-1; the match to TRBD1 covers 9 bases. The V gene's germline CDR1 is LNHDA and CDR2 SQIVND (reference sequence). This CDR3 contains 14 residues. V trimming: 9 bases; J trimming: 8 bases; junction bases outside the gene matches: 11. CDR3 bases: TGTGCCAGCAGAAGACAGGGGGGCAGGGATGAGCAGTTCTTC. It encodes CASRRQGGRDEQFF. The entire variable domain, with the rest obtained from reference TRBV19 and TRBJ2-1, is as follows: DGGITQSPKYLFRKEGQNVTLSCEQNLNHDAMYWYRQDPGQGLRLIYYSQIVNDFQKGDIAEGYSVSREKKESFPLTVTSAQKNPTAFYLCASRRQGGRDEQFFGPGTRLTVL.

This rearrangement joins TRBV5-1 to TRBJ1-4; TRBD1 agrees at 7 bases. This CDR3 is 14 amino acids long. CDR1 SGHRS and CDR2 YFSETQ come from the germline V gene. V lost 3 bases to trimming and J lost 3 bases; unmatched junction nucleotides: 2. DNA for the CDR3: TGCGCCAGCAGCTCCGGGACAGCTAATGAAAAACTGTTTTTT. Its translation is CASSSGTANEKLFF.

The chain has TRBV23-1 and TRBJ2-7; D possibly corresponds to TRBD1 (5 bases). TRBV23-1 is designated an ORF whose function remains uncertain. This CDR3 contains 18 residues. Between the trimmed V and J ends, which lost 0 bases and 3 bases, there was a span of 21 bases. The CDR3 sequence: CASSQSPTDNPKNYEQYF. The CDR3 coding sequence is TGCGCCAGCAGTCAATCCCCCACGGACAACCCAAAGAACTACGAGCAGTACTTC.

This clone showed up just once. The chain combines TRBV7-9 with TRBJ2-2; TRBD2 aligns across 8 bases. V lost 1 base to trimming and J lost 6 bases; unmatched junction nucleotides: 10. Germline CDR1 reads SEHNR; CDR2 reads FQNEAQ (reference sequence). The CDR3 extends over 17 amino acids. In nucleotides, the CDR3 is TGTGCCAGCAGCTTAGTGTGGCGGGAGGCACGGTCCGGGGAGCTGTTTTTT. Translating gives CASSLVWREARSGELFF.

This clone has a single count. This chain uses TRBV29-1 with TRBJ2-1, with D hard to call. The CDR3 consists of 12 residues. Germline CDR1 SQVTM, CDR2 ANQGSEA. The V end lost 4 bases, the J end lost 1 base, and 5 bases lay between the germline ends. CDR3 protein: CSVVGSYNEQFF. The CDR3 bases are TGCAGCGTTGTCGGGTCCTACAATGAGCAGTTCTTC.

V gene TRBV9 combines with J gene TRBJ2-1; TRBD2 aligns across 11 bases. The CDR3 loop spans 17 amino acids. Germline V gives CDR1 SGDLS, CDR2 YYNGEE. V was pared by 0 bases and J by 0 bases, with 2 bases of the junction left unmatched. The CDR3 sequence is CASSVVAGGLSYNEQFF. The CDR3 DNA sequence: TGTGCCAGCAGCGTAGTAGCGGGGGGGCTCTCCTACAATGAGCAGTTCTTC.

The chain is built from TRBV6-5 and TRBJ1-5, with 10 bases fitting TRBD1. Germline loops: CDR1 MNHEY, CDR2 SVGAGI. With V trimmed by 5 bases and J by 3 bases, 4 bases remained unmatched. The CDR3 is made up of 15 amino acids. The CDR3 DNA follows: TGTGCCAGCAGTCGACAGGGGGCCTCCAATCAGCCCCAGCATTTT. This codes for CASSRQGASNQPQHF.

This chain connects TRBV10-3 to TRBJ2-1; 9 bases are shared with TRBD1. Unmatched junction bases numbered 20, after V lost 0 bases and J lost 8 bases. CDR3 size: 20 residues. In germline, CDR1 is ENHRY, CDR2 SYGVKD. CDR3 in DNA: TGTGCCATCAGTGAGTCCGGTGATCAACGACAGGGGGGCGCGGACGATGAGCAGTTCTTC. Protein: CAISESGDQRQGGADDEQFF.

This chain's CDR3 is CASSVEIRQGPRRNYGYTF. The DNA for the CDR3 is TGTGCCAGCAGCGTAGAGATCCGACAGGGACCCAGAAGGAACTATGGCTACACCTTC. The J gene is TRBJ1-2, the V gene TRBV9; 7 bases match TRBD1. Per germline, CDR1 SGDLS and CDR2 YYNGEE. The V and J ends lost 0 bases and 2 bases, in that order; junction bases with no gene match: 16. The CDR3 runs 19 residues.

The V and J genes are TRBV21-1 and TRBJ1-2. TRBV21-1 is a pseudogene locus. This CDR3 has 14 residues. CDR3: CASSKENGLYGYTF. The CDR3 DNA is TGTGCCAGCAGCAAAGAAAACGGACTCTATGGCTACACCTTC.

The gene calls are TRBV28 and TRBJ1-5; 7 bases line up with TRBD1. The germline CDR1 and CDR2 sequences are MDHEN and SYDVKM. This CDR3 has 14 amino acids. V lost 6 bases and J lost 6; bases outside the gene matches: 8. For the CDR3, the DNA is TGTGCCAGCAGCGGTGAGGGGGCAACTCAGCCCCAGCATTTT. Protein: CASSGEGATQPQHF. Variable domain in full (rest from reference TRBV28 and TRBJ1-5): DVKVTQSSRYLVKRTGEKVFLECVQDMDHENMFWYRQDPGLGLRLIYFSYDVKMKEKGDIPEGYSVSREKKERFSLILESASTNQTSMYLCASSGEGATQPQHFGDGTRLSIL.

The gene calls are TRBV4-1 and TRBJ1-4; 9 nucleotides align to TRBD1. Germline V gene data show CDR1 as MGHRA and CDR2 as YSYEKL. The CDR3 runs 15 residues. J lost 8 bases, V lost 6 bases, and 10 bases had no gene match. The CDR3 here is CASSLLDRGNEKLFF. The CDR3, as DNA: TGCGCCAGCAGTCTACTCGACAGGGGGAACGAAAAACTGTTTTTT.